A selection of T cell receptor beta chains follows, all from one sample in a study of graft-versus-host responses after intestinal transplantation. These receptors have no identified antigens. The table came from immunoSEQ multiplex PCR; TCRdb's copy has only in-frame clones and leaves some out. The sample carries approximately 99,000 clones, around 92% recorded once. Here the sequenced sample was unstimulated CD8+ T cells sorted from spleen or lymph node cells, taken before transplant. These TCRs come from a human donor who was the organ donor for an intestinal transplant. The CDR3 runs from the conserved cysteine through the conserved F or W. Fields, in order: J gene, D gene, V gene, clone size, CDR3 protein, CDR3 DNA. A D gene is named only where the DNA matches it firmly. Clone size is shown for a subset of rows, as once, few, many or a class of expanded clone.

>TRBJ2-7|NA|TRBV2|NA
CASKDRFWPYEQYF
TGTGCCAGCAAAGACAGATTCTGGCCCTACGAGCAGTACTTC
>TRBJ1-1|NA|TRBV10-2|NA
CASSELGGQGTEAFF
TGCGCCAGCAGTGAGCTCGGGGGGCAGGGTACTGAAGCTTTCTTT
>TRBJ2-7|NA|TRBV11-2|NA
CASSFNRYSYEQYF
TGTGCCAGCAGCTTTAACAGGTACTCCTACGAGCAGTACTTC
>TRBJ2-7|NA|TRBV28|once
CASKRWGSSYEQYF
TGTGCCAGTAAACGGTGGGGCAGCTCCTACGAGCAGTACTTC
>TRBJ1-3|NA|TRBV13|NA
CASSRQDSGNTIYF
TGTGCCAGCAGCCGACAGGACTCTGGAAACACCATATATTTT
>TRBJ2-7|NA|TRBV30|NA
CAWSRDFTTYEQYF
TGTGCCTGGAGCCGGGACTTTACCACCTACGAGCAGTACTTC
>TRBJ1-5|NA|TRBV7-9|NA
CASSPFDQPQHF
TGTGCCAGCAGCCCGTTTGATCAGCCCCAGCATTTT
>TRBJ1-6|TRBD1|TRBV19|NA
CASSMSGQGGSPLHF
TGTGCCAGTAGTATGTCCGGACAGGGTGGTTCACCCCTCCACTTT
>TRBJ1-4|NA|TRBV5-1|NA
CASSLGLTGTLNEKLFF
TGCGCCAGCAGCTTGGGATTAACGGGGACACTAAATGAAAAACTGTTTTTT
>TRBJ1-2|NA|TRBV29-1|few
CSVGEGRYTF
TGCAGCGTCGGGGAGGGAAGGTACACCTTC
>TRBJ2-1|NA|TRBV29-1|NA
CSGKGYNEQFF
TGCAGCGGTAAGGGGTACAATGAGCAGTTCTTC
>TRBJ2-7|NA|TRBV19|NA
CASSPTETYEQYF
TGTGCCAGTAGTCCGACGGAGACCTACGAGCAGTACTTC
>TRBJ1-1|TRBD1|TRBV25-1|NA
CASSEYFDAGDSTEAFF
TGTGCCAGCAGTGAATACTTCGATGCCGGGGACAGCACTGAAGCTTTCTTT
>TRBJ1-1|NA|TRBV27|NA
CASSTLFPRSDYRARLFMNTEAFF
TGTGCCAGCAGTACCTTGTTCCCGCGATCGGATTACAGGGCACGTCTTTTTATGAACACTGAAGCTTTCTTT
>TRBJ1-2|NA|TRBV28|NA
CASSFEEYSYGYTF
TGTGCCAGCAGTTTTGAGGAGTACTCCTATGGCTACACCTTC
>TRBJ2-7|TRBD2|TRBV2|NA
CASSDGTSIDEQYF
TGTGCCAGCAGTGACGGGACTAGTATCGACGAGCAGTACTTC
>TRBJ2-1|TRBD2|TRBV4-1|NA
CASSPGLAGEYEQFF
TGCGCCAGCAGCCCAGGACTAGCGGGAGAATATGAGCAGTTCTTC
>TRBJ1-3|TRBD1|TRBV11-2|NA
CASSLVQDRPVYSGNTIYF
TGTGCCAGCAGCTTAGTCCAGGACAGGCCCGTATACTCTGGAAACACCATATATTTT
>TRBJ2-2|NA|TRBV27|NA
CASSSLHYRPGELFF
TGTGCCAGCAGTTCTCTTCACTACCGACCCGGGGAGCTGTTTTTT
>TRBJ1-2|NA|TRBV19|NA
CASSIVNINGVYGYTF
TGTGCCAGTAGTATAGTTAACATCAACGGGGTCTATGGCTACACCTTC
>TRBJ1-1|NA|TRBV7-9|NA
CASSLPNNPDQGLKFEAFF
TGTGCCAGCAGCTTACCCAATAACCCCGATCAGGGACTCAAATTTGAAGCTTTCTTT
>TRBJ1-2|NA|TRBV11-2|NA
CASSFRHLRGYYGYTF
TGTGCCAGCAGCTTCCGACATTTGAGGGGGTACTATGGCTACACCTTC
>TRBJ2-3|TRBD2|TRBV7-3|NA
CASSPAGGQADTQYF
TGTGCCAGCAGCCCAGCGGGGGGGCAGGCAGATACGCAGTATTTT
>TRBJ2-5|NA|TRBV6-5|NA
CASSYGQQETQYF
TGTGCCAGCAGTTACGGGCAGCAAGAGACCCAGTACTTC
>TRBJ1-2|TRBD1|TRBV5-1|once
CASQETGYLGYTF
TGCGCCAGCCAAGAGACAGGGTACCTTGGCTACACCTTC
>TRBJ1-2|TRBD1|TRBV7-8|NA
CASSLPGQATPNYGYTF
TGTGCCAGCAGCTTACCCGGACAGGCTACCCCTAACTATGGCTACACCTTC
>TRBJ2-7|TRBD1|TRBV18|NA
CASSQTGDSYEQYF
TGTGCCAGCTCACAAACAGGGGACTCCTACGAGCAGTACTTC
>TRBJ1-1|NA|TRBV5-4|NA
CASSLGELEAFF
TGTGCCAGCAGCTTGGGAGAGCTTGAAGCTTTCTTT
>TRBJ2-1|NA|TRBV2|NA
CASRGPGTLQYNEQFF
TGTGCCAGCAGGGGACCCGGGACTCTCCAATACAATGAGCAGTTCTTC